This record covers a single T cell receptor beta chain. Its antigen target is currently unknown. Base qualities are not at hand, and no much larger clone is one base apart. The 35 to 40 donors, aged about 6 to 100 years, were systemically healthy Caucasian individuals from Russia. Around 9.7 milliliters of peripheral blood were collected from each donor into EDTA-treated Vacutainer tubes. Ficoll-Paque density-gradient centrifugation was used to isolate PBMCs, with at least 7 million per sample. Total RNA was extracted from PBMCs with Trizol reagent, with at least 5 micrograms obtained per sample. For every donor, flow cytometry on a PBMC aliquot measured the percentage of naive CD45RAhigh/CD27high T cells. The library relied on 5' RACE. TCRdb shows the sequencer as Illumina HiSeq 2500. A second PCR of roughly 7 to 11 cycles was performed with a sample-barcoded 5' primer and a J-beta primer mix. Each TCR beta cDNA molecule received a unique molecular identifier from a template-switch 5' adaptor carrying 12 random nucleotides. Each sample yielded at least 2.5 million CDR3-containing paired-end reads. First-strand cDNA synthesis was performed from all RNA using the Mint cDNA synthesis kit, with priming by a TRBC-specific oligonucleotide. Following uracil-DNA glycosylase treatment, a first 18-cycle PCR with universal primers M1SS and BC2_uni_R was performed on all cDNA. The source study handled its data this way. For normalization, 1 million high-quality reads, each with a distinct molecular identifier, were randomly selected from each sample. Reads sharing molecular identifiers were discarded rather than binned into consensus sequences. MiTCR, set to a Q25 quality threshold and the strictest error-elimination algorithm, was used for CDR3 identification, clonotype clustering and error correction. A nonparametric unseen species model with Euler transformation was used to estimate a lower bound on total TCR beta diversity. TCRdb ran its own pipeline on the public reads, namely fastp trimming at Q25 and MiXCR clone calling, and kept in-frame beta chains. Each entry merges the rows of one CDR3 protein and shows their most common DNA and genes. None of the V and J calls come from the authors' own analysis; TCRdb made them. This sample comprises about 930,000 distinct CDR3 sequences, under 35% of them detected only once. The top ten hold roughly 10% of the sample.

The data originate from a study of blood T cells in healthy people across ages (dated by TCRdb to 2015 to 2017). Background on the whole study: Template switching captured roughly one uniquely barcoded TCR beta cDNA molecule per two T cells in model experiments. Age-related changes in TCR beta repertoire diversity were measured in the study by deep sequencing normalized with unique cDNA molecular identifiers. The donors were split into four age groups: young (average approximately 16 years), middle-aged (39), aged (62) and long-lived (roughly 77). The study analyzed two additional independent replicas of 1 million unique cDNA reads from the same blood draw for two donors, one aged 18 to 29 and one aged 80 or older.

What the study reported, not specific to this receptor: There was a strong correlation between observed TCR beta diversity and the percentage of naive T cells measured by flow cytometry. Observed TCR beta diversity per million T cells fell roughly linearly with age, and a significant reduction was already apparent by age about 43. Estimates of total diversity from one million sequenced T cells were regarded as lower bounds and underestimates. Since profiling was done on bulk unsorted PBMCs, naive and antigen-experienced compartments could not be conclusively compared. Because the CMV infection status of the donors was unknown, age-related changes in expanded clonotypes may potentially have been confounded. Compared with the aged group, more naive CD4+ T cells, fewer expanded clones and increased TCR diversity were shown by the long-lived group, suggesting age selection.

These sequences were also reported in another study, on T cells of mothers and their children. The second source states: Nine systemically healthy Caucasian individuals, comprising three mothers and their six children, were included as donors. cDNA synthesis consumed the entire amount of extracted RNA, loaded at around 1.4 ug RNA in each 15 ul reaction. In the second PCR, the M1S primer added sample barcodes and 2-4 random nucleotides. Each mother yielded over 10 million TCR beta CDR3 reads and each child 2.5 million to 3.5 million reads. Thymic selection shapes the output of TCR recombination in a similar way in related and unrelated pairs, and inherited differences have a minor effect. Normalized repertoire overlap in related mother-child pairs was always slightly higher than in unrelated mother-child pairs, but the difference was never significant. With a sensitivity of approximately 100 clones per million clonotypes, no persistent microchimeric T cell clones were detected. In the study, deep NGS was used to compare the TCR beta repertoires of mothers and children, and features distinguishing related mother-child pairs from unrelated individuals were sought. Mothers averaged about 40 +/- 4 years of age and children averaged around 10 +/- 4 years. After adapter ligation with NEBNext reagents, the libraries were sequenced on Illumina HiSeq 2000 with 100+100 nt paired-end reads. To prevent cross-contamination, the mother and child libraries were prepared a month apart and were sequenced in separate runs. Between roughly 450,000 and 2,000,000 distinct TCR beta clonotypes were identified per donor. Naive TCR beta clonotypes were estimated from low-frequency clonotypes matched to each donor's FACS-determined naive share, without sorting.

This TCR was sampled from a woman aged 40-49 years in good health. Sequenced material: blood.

CDR3 region: CASSVEVSSYEQYF. The DNA sequence reads TGTGCCAGCAGTGTGGAGGTCAGCAGCTACGAGCAGTACTTC. The chain is assembled from TRBV2 and TRBJ2-7; 5 matching bases give a weak D call of TRBD2. The germline V gene specifies SNHLY as CDR1 and FYNNEI as CDR2. The CDR3 runs 14 residues from the cysteine to the phenylalanine. Only the CDR3 DNA stays, 42 bases, in frame from base 1. At the junction V is shortened by 4 bases and J by 3 bases, with 13 bases in between. The full variable domain, with segments outside the CDR3 supplied by the reference TRBV2 and TRBJ2-7 proteins, appears as EPEVTQTPSHQVTQMGQEVILRCVPISNHLYFYWYRQILGQKVEFLVSFYNNEISEKSEIFDDQFSVERPDGSNFTLKIRSTKLEDSAMYFCASSVEVSSYEQYFGPGTRLTVT.